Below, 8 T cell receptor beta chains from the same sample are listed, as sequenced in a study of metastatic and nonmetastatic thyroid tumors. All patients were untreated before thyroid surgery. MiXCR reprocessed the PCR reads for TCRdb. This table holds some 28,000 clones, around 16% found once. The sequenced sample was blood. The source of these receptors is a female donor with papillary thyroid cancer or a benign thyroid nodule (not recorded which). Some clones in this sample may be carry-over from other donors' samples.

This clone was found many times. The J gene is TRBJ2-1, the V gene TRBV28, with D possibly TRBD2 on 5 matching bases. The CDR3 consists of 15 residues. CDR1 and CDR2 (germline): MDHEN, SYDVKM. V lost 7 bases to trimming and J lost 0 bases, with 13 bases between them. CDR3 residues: CASTEFTSSYNEQFF. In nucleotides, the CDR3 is TGTGCCAGCACCGAATTCACTAGCTCCTACAATGAGCAGTTCTTC.

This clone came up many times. The CDR3 DNA reads TGTGCCAGCAGCTTGACAGGGGCGGTACGGGAGACCCAGTACTTC. Amino acid sequence: CASSLTGAVRETQYF. The chain recombines TRBV5-6 with TRBJ2-5; 7 nucleotides align to TRBD1. CDR3 length: 15 amino acids. The junction had 8 bases not matched to a gene; V was cut back by 1 base and J by 5 bases. Germline CDR1 reads SGHDT; CDR2 reads YYEEEE.

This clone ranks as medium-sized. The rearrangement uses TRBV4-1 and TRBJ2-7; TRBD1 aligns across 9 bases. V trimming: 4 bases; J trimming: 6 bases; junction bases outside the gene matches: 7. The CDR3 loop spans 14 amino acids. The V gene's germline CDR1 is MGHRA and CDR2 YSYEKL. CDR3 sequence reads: CASSRGTGLPEQYF. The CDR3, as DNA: TGCGCCAGCAGCCGAGGGACAGGGTTGCCCGAGCAGTACTTC.

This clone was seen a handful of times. The chain's CDR3 is CASSSPTGSRNGYTF. The CDR3 DNA is TGTGCCAGCAGTTCCCCGACAGGGAGCAGGAATGGCTACACCTTC. The J gene is TRBJ1-2, the V gene TRBV28; TRBD1 matches at 7 bases. Germline CDR1 reads MDHEN; CDR2 reads SYDVKM. V was pared by 4 bases and J by 6 bases, with 11 bases of the junction left unmatched. The CDR3 totals 15 residues.

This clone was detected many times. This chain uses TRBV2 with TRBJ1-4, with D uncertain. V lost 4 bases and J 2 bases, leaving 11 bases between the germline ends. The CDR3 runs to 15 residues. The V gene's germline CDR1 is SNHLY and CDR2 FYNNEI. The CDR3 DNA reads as TGTGCCAGCAGTGCTCGGACTCACACTAATGAAAAACTGTTTTTT. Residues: CASSARTHTNEKLFF.

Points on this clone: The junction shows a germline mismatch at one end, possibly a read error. The CDR3 nucleotides read TGCGCCAGAAGCTTGGGACGGGGCTACACCTTC. It codes for CARSLGRGYTF. V is TRBV5-1 and J is TRBJ1-2; perhaps TRBD1 as D (5 bases). The V gene's germline CDR1 is SGHRS and CDR2 YFSETQ. CDR3 length: 11 amino acids. The complete variable domain, with remaining parts taken from reference TRBV5-1 and TRBJ1-2, reads KAGVTQTPRYLIKTRGQQVTLSCSPISGHRSVSWYQQTPGQGLQFLFEYFSETQRNKGNFPGRFSGRQFSNSRSEMNVSTLELGDSALYLCARSLGRGYTFGSGTRLTVV.

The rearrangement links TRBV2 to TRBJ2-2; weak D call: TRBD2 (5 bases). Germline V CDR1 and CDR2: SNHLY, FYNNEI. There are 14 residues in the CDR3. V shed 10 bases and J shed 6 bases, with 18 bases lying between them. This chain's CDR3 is CATRVRAVPGELFF. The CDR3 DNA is TGTGCCACCCGCGTGAGGGCCGTGCCCGGGGAGCTGTTTTTT.

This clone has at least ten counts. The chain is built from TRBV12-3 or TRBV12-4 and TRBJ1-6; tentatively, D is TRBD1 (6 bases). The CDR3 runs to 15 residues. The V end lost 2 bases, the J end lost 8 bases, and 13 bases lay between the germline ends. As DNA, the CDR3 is TGTGCCAGCAGTTTACCTCAGGGGCGTGATTCACCCCTCCACTTT. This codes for CASSLPQGRDSPLHF.